These T cell receptor beta chains were read from a single sample in a study of blood T cell repertoires in COVID-19. TCRdb's copy holds only in-frame clones and misses some; the assay was immunoSEQ multiplex PCR. The sample records about 37,000 clones, approximately 88% being singletons. The material sequenced was peripheral blood. The receptors stem from a human donor in a cohort sampled during active COVID-19. The CDR3 runs from the conserved cysteine through the conserved F or W. The order of the fields is clone size, V gene, D gene, J gene, CDR3 protein, CDR3 DNA. The D gene is left open where the match is weak. Not every row has a clone size; where given, it reads once, few, many or a size class.

clone size: .; V gene: TRBV29-1; D gene: .; J gene: TRBJ2-1; CDR3 protein: CSVTTDPSSYNEQFF; CDR3 DNA: TGCAGCGTAACGACAGACCCCAGCTCCTACAATGAGCAGTTCTTC
clone size: .; V gene: TRBV9; D gene: TRBD2; J gene: TRBJ2-3; CDR3 protein: CASSAEGGLANLDTQYF; CDR3 DNA: TGTGCCAGCAGCGCCGAAGGGGGACTAGCGAACTTGGATACGCAGTATTTT
clone size: .; V gene: TRBV15; D gene: .; J gene: TRBJ1-2; CDR3 protein: CATSRDRASMDGYTF; CDR3 DNA: TGTGCCACCAGCAGAGATAGAGCCTCAATGGATGGCTACACCTTC
clone size: .; V gene: TRBV20-1; D gene: .; J gene: TRBJ1-2; CDR3 protein: CSASSSYGYTF; CDR3 DNA: TGCAGTGCTAGTAGCTCCTATGGCTACACCTTC
clone size: .; V gene: TRBV9; D gene: TRBD1; J gene: TRBJ2-4; CDR3 protein: CASSVDQSAGGSRYF; CDR3 DNA: TGTGCCAGCAGCGTAGACCAGTCGGCAGGGGGTTCTCGGTACTTC
clone size: .; V gene: TRBV7-2; D gene: .; J gene: TRBJ2-7; CDR3 protein: CASSLVTGTYEQYF; CDR3 DNA: TGTGCCAGCAGCTTAGTTACAGGGACCTACGAGCAGTACTTC
clone size: .; V gene: TRBV11-3; D gene: TRBD2; J gene: TRBJ2-3; CDR3 protein: CASSPGTSADTQYF; CDR3 DNA: TGTGCCAGCAGCCCGGGGACTAGCGCGGATACGCAGTATTTT
clone size: .; V gene: TRBV3-1/TRBV3-2; D gene: .; J gene: TRBJ1-2; CDR3 protein: CASSAETGLGYGYTF; CDR3 DNA: TGTGCCAGCAGCGCGGAAACAGGGCTTGGCTATGGCTACACCTTC
clone size: few; V gene: TRBV6-6; D gene: .; J gene: TRBJ1-1; CDR3 protein: CASSQGHTEAFF; CDR3 DNA: TGTGCCAGCAGCCAGGGCCACACTGAAGCTTTCTTT
clone size: .; V gene: TRBV30; D gene: .; J gene: TRBJ2-1; CDR3 protein: CAWSLRQGSGNEQFF; CDR3 DNA: TGTGCCTGGAGTCTGAGGCAGGGGAGTGGGAATGAGCAGTTCTTC
clone size: .; V gene: TRBV6-5; D gene: TRBD1; J gene: TRBJ1-5; CDR3 protein: CASSRGQAANQPQHF; CDR3 DNA: TGTGCCAGCAGCAGGGGACAGGCGGCGAATCAGCCCCAGCATTTT
clone size: .; V gene: TRBV3-1/TRBV3-2; D gene: TRBD2; J gene: TRBJ2-3; CDR3 protein: CASSLRGGGTDTQYF; CDR3 DNA: TGTGCCAGCAGCCTTCGGGGGGGCGGCACAGATACGCAGTATTTT
clone size: .; V gene: TRBV6-6; D gene: TRBD1; J gene: TRBJ1-2; CDR3 protein: CASRAQGARYGYTF; CDR3 DNA: TGTGCCAGCAGAGCCCAGGGGGCTAGGTATGGCTACACCTTC
clone size: .; V gene: TRBV28; D gene: .; J gene: TRBJ1-2; CDR3 protein: CASSWTSQGGYTF; CDR3 DNA: TGTGCCAGCAGTTGGACCAGCCAGGGTGGCTACACCTTC
clone size: .; V gene: TRBV27; D gene: TRBD2; J gene: TRBJ2-6; CDR3 protein: CASSPWGGTGANVLTF; CDR3 DNA: TGTGCCAGCAGTCCCTGGGGGGGTACCGGGGCCAACGTCCTGACTTTC
clone size: .; V gene: TRBV19; D gene: TRBD1; J gene: TRBJ2-1; CDR3 protein: CASTWQGANEQFF; CDR3 DNA: TGTGCCAGTACGTGGCAGGGGGCCAATGAGCAGTTCTTC
clone size: once; V gene: TRBV5-1; D gene: .; J gene: TRBJ2-2; CDR3 protein: CASSPRTTYTGELFF; CDR3 DNA: TGCGCCAGCAGCCCGAGGACTACTTACACCGGGGAGCTGTTTTTT
clone size: .; V gene: TRBV19; D gene: TRBD1; J gene: TRBJ1-5; CDR3 protein: CASEAGGGYNQPQHF; CDR3 DNA: TGTGCCAGTGAGGCGGGAGGGGGCTACAATCAGCCCCAGCATTTT
clone size: .; V gene: TRBV7-2; D gene: .; J gene: TRBJ2-5; CDR3 protein: CASSWAGLPKETQYF; CDR3 DNA: TGTGCCAGCAGCTGGGCGGGCCTTCCAAAAGAGACCCAGTACTTC
clone size: .; V gene: TRBV7-9; D gene: .; J gene: TRBJ2-1; CDR3 protein: CASSFFLAGLNEQFF; CDR3 DNA: TGTGCCAGCAGCTTTTTCCTAGCAGGACTCAATGAGCAGTTCTTC
clone size: .; V gene: TRBV7-9; D gene: TRBD1; J gene: TRBJ2-2; CDR3 protein: CASSLPRKGPTGSPGELFF; CDR3 DNA: TGTGCCAGCAGCTTACCCAGAAAAGGACCGACAGGGTCCCCCGGGGAGCTGTTTTTT
clone size: .; V gene: TRBV2; D gene: TRBD1; J gene: TRBJ2-7; CDR3 protein: CASIYRGGEQYF; CDR3 DNA: TGTGCCAGCATTTACAGGGGTGGGGAGCAGTACTTC
clone size: .; V gene: TRBV19; D gene: .; J gene: TRBJ1-6; CDR3 protein: CASSVPGVNSPLHF; CDR3 DNA: TGTGCCAGTAGTGTCCCGGGAGTTAATTCACCCCTCCACTTT
clone size: once; V gene: TRBV6-6; D gene: .; J gene: TRBJ2-7; CDR3 protein: CASAYLVPYEQYF; CDR3 DNA: TGTGCCAGCGCCTATCTAGTTCCCTACGAGCAGTACTTC
clone size: .; V gene: TRBV7-9; D gene: TRBD2; J gene: TRBJ2-1; CDR3 protein: CASSKSGTGPPRRTYNEQFF; CDR3 DNA: TGTGCCAGCAGCAAAAGCGGGACCGGCCCACCTAGAAGGACCTACAATGAGCAGTTCTTC
clone size: .; V gene: TRBV4-1; D gene: .; J gene: TRBJ1-2; CDR3 protein: CASSQLLGLHYGYTF; CDR3 DNA: TGCGCCAGCAGCCAGTTATTGGGGCTCCACTATGGCTACACCTTC
clone size: .; V gene: TRBV19; D gene: TRBD2; J gene: TRBJ2-2; CDR3 protein: CASSIAGGRTGELFF; CDR3 DNA: TGTGCCAGTAGTATTGCGGGGGGGCGCACCGGGGAGCTGTTTTTT
clone size: .; V gene: TRBV6-1; D gene: .; J gene: TRBJ2-7; CDR3 protein: CASSELVQGPYEQYF; CDR3 DNA: TGTGCCAGCAGTGAATTGGTCCAGGGGCCCTACGAGCAGTACTTC
clone size: .; V gene: TRBV6-6; D gene: TRBD1; J gene: TRBJ1-2; CDR3 protein: CASSRGQGAGYTF; CDR3 DNA: TGTGCCAGCAGCAGGGGACAGGGGGCTGGCTACACCTTC
clone size: few; V gene: TRBV6-5; D gene: .; J gene: TRBJ2-7; CDR3 protein: CASSYFGPTRGYEQYF; CDR3 DNA: TGTGCCAGCAGTTATTTCGGACCAACTCGGGGCTACGAGCAGTACTTC
clone size: .; V gene: TRBV7-8; D gene: TRBD1; J gene: TRBJ2-1; CDR3 protein: CASSLVLGQGAARSYNEQFF; CDR3 DNA: TGTGCCAGCAGCTTAGTGCTGGGACAGGGGGCGGCCCGGTCCTACAATGAGCAGTTCTTC
clone size: .; V gene: TRBV5-1; D gene: .; J gene: TRBJ1-1; CDR3 protein: CASSLNMMNTEAFF; CDR3 DNA: TGCGCCAGCAGCTTGAACATGATGAACACTGAAGCTTTCTTT
clone size: .; V gene: TRBV29-1; D gene: .; J gene: TRBJ1-2; CDR3 protein: CSYSQGPGYTF; CDR3 DNA: TGCAGCTATTCACAGGGACCTGGCTACACCTTC
clone size: .; V gene: TRBV30; D gene: .; J gene: TRBJ2-1; CDR3 protein: CAWSKFGEYNEQFF; CDR3 DNA: TGTGCCTGGAGTAAGTTCGGGGAGTACAATGAGCAGTTCTTC
clone size: .; V gene: TRBV24-1; D gene: TRBD1; J gene: TRBJ2-1; CDR3 protein: CATSDPGTGGTEQFF; CDR3 DNA: TGTGCCACCAGTGATCCCGGGACAGGGGGGACTGAGCAGTTCTTC
clone size: .; V gene: TRBV29-1; D gene: .; J gene: TRBJ2-1; CDR3 protein: CSDQRAGNEQFF; CDR3 DNA: TGCAGCGACCAAAGGGCAGGGAATGAGCAGTTCTTC
clone size: .; V gene: TRBV30; D gene: TRBD2; J gene: TRBJ2-7; CDR3 protein: CAWRASGSYEQYF; CDR3 DNA: TGTGCCTGGAGGGCTAGCGGTAGTTACGAGCAGTACTTC
clone size: .; V gene: TRBV2; D gene: .; J gene: TRBJ2-6; CDR3 protein: CASSGRAGGTGANVLTF; CDR3 DNA: TGTGCCAGCAGTGGTCGGGCAGGGGGGACTGGGGCCAACGTCCTGACTTTC
clone size: .; V gene: TRBV25-1; D gene: .; J gene: TRBJ1-5; CDR3 protein: CASSGQFNQPQHF; CDR3 DNA: TGTGCCAGCAGTGGACAGTTCAATCAGCCCCAGCATTTT
clone size: .; V gene: TRBV18; D gene: .; J gene: TRBJ1-6; CDR3 protein: CASSPGRGNSPLHF; CDR3 DNA: TGTGCCAGCTCACCAGGAAGGGGTAATTCACCCCTCCACTTT
clone size: few; V gene: TRBV11-3; D gene: .; J gene: TRBJ2-7; CDR3 protein: CASRPDTYEQYF; CDR3 DNA: TGTGCCAGCAGACCCGACACTTACGAGCAGTACTTC
clone size: .; V gene: TRBV5-1; D gene: TRBD2; J gene: TRBJ2-7; CDR3 protein: CASSISGTSGEMGEQYF; CDR3 DNA: TGCGCCAGCAGCATCTCCGGGACTAGCGGGGAGATGGGGGAGCAGTACTTC